This T cell receptor (beta chain) derives from a study of OX40 agonist ivuxolimab in advanced cancers. Study at large: The dose-escalation group included hepatocellular carcinoma, melanoma, renal cell carcinoma and head and neck cancer. Study observations and caveats: Expanded clones were, on average, more numerous in CD8+ T cells than in CD4+.

Sequenced by immunoSEQ multiplex PCR; TCRdb stores in-frame clones only, minus some. In the table there are fewer than 85,000 clones, approximately 83% of which are singletons. For this clone: Its antigen is not identified.

The CDR3 has 12 amino acids. Germline-derived CDR1 and CDR2 are KGHSH and LQKENI. Trimming removed 4 bases from V and 6 bases from J, with 10 bases in between. Autoimmune disease history or systemic immunosuppression disqualified patients. The TCR sequence derives from an adult with an advanced solid tumor such as melanoma, head and neck, liver or kidney cancer. The rearrangement links TRBV18 to TRBJ2-7; no reliable D call. Here the sequenced sample was CD4+ or CD8+ T cells sorted from blood, taken in a trial of the OX40 agonist ivuxolimab. The CDR3, as DNA: TGTGCCAGCTCACTAGACTTTGGCGAGCAGTACTTC. Its protein is CASSLDFGEQYF.